This passage covers 5 T cell receptor beta chains from one sample sequenced in a study of blood T cell repertoires in COVID-19. Repertoires were generated with immunoSEQ multiplex PCR, while TCRdb's copy carries only in-frame clones and drops some. Of 150,000 to 200,000 clones in the sample, approximately 90% were seen once. Input material: PBMCs or T cells enriched from blood (not recorded which). Source of these receptors: a woman aged 18-35 years who had recovered from COVID-19.

V is TRBV7-6 and J is TRBJ1-6; D unresolved. The CDR3 runs 14 residues. V gave up 3 bases and J gave up 1 base, with 4 bases separating them. CDR1 SGHVS and CDR2 FNYEAQ come from the germline V gene. CDR3 sequence reads: CASSLRSYNSPLHF. CDR3 in DNA: TGTGCCAGCAGCTTGAGGTCCTATAATTCACCCCTCCACTTT.

This clone came up a few times. The gene calls are TRBV30 and TRBJ1-4, with 9 positions matching TRBD1. V lost 5 bases, J lost 8 bases, and 3 bases stayed unmatched. The CDR3 runs to 12 residues. In germline, CDR1 is GTSNPN, CDR2 SVGIG (reference sequence). The CDR3 here is CAWGTGREKLFF. The DNA for the CDR3 is TGTGCCTGGGGGACAGGGAGGGAAAAACTGTTTTTT.

This chain connects TRBV27 to TRBJ2-3, with TRBD2 matching over 9 bases. Trimming removed 3 bases from V and 0 bases from J; junction bases left unmatched: 4. This CDR3 is 16 amino acids long. Germline V gives CDR1 MNHEY, CDR2 SMNVEV (reference sequence). CDR3 coding DNA: TGTGCCAGCAGTTTGATAGCGGGAGTGAGCACAGATACGCAGTATTTT. Translated: CASSLIAGVSTDTQYF.

This chain uses TRBV5-1 with TRBJ2-1, with a possible D match to TRBD1 (6 bases). V was pared by 0 bases and J by 3 bases, with 10 bases between. The CDR3 is 15 residues long. Per germline, CDR1 SGHRS and CDR2 YFSETQ. The CDR3 DNA reads as TGCGCCAGCAGCTTGGATGGGGGCCTCTACAATGAGCAGTTCTTC. Amino acids: CASSLDGGLYNEQFF.

The V and J genes are TRBV28 and TRBJ2-7; the match to TRBD1 covers 11 bases. Germline lookup yields CDR1 MDHEN and CDR2 SYDVKM. The CDR3 contains 15 residues. Unmatched junction bases numbered 5, after V lost 3 bases and J lost 4 bases. DNA for the CDR3: TGTGCCAGCAGTTTTCACCGGGACAGGGGGTACGAGCAGTACTTC. Its protein is CASSFHRDRGYEQYF.